This TCR beta chain was sequenced during a study of blood T cell repertoires in COVID-19. On the study more broadly: COVID-19 samples collected from the United States, Italy and Spain covered acute and convalescent phases. T cells, B-cell-depleted T cells, or PBMCs supplied cDNA or gDNA.

Original analysis: By means of reference gene primer amplification, nucleated cell counts were estimated. The method was immunoSEQ multiplex PCR; TCRdb's version includes in-frame clones alone and lacks a portion of them. That table is the source of V, J and clone size, and D and trimming were worked out from the DNA. The sample shows under 250,000 clones, more than 70% of them seen only once. Germline V lookup: CDR1 MNHNY, CDR2 SVGAGI (reference sequence). The CDR3 runs to 13 residues. J was trimmed by 4 bases and V by 6 bases; bases with no gene match: 3. The receptor was derived from a man aged 40-55 years with active or convalescent COVID-19. The rearrangement links TRBV6-6 to TRBJ1-2; 9 bases map to TRBD1. The sequenced material came from peripheral blood. The CDR3: CASRQGAGYGYTF. The CDR3 DNA reads TGTGCCAGCAGACAGGGGGCAGGCTATGGCTACACCTTC.